Each of the 14 T cell receptor beta chains below was sequenced from the same sample in a study of CDR3 diversity in severe acne. TCRdb itself ran the PCR reads through MiXCR, one entry per CDR3 protein. The sample contains about 93,000 distinct CDR3 sequences, roughly 52% of which appear only once. The sequenced sample consisted of blood. The source of these receptors is a male donor in good health, serving as a control.

This clonotype was seen ten or more times. V is TRBV5-1 and J is TRBJ1-2; the D gene is possibly TRBD1 (6 bases). The CDR3 consists of 15 residues. The ends were cut back, 0 bases at V and 6 bases at J, with 15 bases in the middle. CDR1 and CDR2 (germline): SGHRS, YFSETQ. For the CDR3, the DNA is TGCGCCAGCAGCTTGGGAGGAGGACAGCTTGATGGCTACACCTTC. Translated: CASSLGGGQLDGYTF.

The CDR3 protein is CASSWQGVGTGELFF. CDR3 DNA sequence: TGTGCCAGCAGCTGGCAGGGTGTTGGGACCGGGGAGCTGTTTTTT. This chain connects TRBV7-9 to TRBJ2-2; tentatively, D is TRBD1 (5 bases). Germline-derived CDR1 and CDR2 are SEHNR and FQNEAQ (reference sequence). This CDR3 is built from 15 residues. Trimming stripped 4 bases from V and 5 bases from J, with 14 bases between.

In its sample, this clonotype was seen once. This chain links TRBV9 with TRBJ1-3; D remains ambiguous. Trimming took off 4 bases at V and 1 base at J, with 6 bases between the two ends. The CDR3 has 13 residues. Per the germline V gene, CDR1 is SGDLS and CDR2 is YYNGEE. CDR3 in amino acids: CASSWASGNTIYF. In DNA, the CDR3 is TGTGCCAGCAGCTGGGCTTCTGGAAACACCATATATTTT.

This clonotype was observed a single time. The rearrangement joins TRBV11-3 to TRBJ1-1; a possible D gene is TRBD1 (5 bases). The V gene's germline CDR1 is SGHNT and CDR2 YENEEA. Trimming shortened V by 1 base and J by 1 base, and 19 bases separated the two germline ends. The CDR3 consists of 18 residues. Here the CDR3 reads CASSLGARDRIGNTEAFF. Written as DNA, the CDR3 is TGTGCCAGCAGCTTAGGCGCTCGGGACCGCATAGGGAACACTGAAGCTTTCTTT.

By share, this clonotype ranks as medium-sized (0.01 to 0.1%). The chain joins TRBV10-1 to TRBJ1-1; 7 bases are shared with TRBD1. Germline V CDR1 and CDR2: WNHNN, SYGVQD (reference sequence). CDR3 length: 13 residues. The junction had 5 bases not matched to a gene; V was cut back by 4 bases and J by 6 bases. CDR3 sequence reads: CASSGDSSSEAFF. The CDR3 bases are TGCGCCAGCAGTGGGGACAGTTCCTCTGAAGCTTTCTTT.

In its sample, this clonotype was seen many times. The CDR3 region has the DNA TGTGCCAGCAGCTCTTGGACAGCTCTGGAGCTGTTTTTT. Its protein is CASSSWTALELFF. V gene TRBV9 combines with J gene TRBJ2-2; a weak D match, TRBD1 (6 bases). V was trimmed by 4 bases and J by 10 bases, leaving 14 bases between them. Germline V gene data show CDR1 as SGDLS and CDR2 as YYNGEE. CDR3 size: 13 residues. Combining the CDR3 with reference TRBV9 and TRBJ2-2 gives the whole variable domain DSGVTQTPKHLITATGQRVTLRCSPRSGDLSVYWYQQSLDQGLQFLIQYYNGEERAKGNILERFSAQQFPDLHSELNLSSLELGDSALYFCASSSWTALELFFGEGSRLTVL.

This clonotype was recorded at least ten times. The chain recombines TRBV27 with TRBJ1-4; no clear D. The CDR3 consists of 15 residues. Germline V gives CDR1 MNHEY, CDR2 SMNVEV (reference sequence). The V end lost 0 bases, the J end lost 5 bases, and 10 bases lay between the germline ends. In DNA form, the CDR3 reads TGTGCCAGCAGTTTATCCTCGGGGTGGAATGAAAAACTGTTTTTT. Its protein product is CASSLSSGWNEKLFF.

This clonotype was counted a few times. V is TRBV9 and J is TRBJ2-7; TRBD2 matches 10 bases. Per germline, CDR1 SGDLS and CDR2 YYNGEE. J lost 3 bases, V lost 4 bases, and 13 bases had no gene match. The CDR3 contains 17 residues. CDR3 sequence reads: CASSPGTSETRGYEQYF. DNA for the CDR3: TGTGCCAGCAGCCCGGGGACTAGCGAGACTCGGGGCTACGAGCAGTACTTC.

The chain joins TRBV20-1 to TRBJ2-5; maybe TRBD2 (6 bases). This CDR3 region has 15 residues. Trimming stripped 3 bases from V and 9 bases from J, with 23 bases between. Germline CDR1 DFQATT, CDR2 SNEGSKA (reference sequence). This CDR3 is CSASRESVGSQPQYF. The CDR3 DNA is TGCAGTGCTAGCAGGGAGTCAGTCGGGAGTCAGCCCCAGTACTTC.

The gene calls are TRBV24-1 and TRBJ2-7, with 9 nucleotides matching TRBD1. CDR1 and CDR2 from the germline V gene are KGHDR and SFDVKD. The trim removed 9 bases at V and 6 bases at J, leaving 8 bases unmatched. The CDR3 is 13 amino acids. This CDR3 is CATSGTGNPEQYF. The CDR3, as DNA: TGTGCCACCTCCGGGACAGGGAACCCCGAGCAGTACTTC.

This clonotype has more than one count but fewer than ten. V usage is TRBV7-9 and J usage is TRBJ1-2, with TRBD1 matching 7 bases. Germline assignment: CDR1 SEHNR and CDR2 FQNEAQ (reference sequence). Trimming took 4 bases from V and 8 from J; bases not matched to a gene: 13. CDR3 length: 15 amino acids. The CDR3 DNA sequence: TGTGCCAGCAGCTCCGGGTTCCAGGGGGAGTGGGGCTACACCTTC. This sequence encodes CASSSGFQGEWGYTF.

The V call is TRBV2, the J call TRBJ2-5, with D maybe TRBD2 (6 bases). The length of the CDR3 is 13 residues. The germline V and J ends were trimmed by 5 bases and 5 bases, with 12 bases remaining between them. Germline-derived CDR1 and CDR2 are SNHLY and FYNNEI. The CDR3 region has the DNA TGTGCCAGCAGTCGGGAGTTAGAGGAGACCCAGTACTTC. It encodes CASSRELEETQYF.

The chain carries TRBV2 and TRBJ1-1; 8 positions agree with TRBD1. The CDR3 contains 11 residues. The germline V gene has CDR1 SNHLY and CDR2 FYNNEI. V lost 4 bases and J lost 8; bases outside the gene matches: 0. CDR3 in DNA: TGTGCCAGCAGTGCAGGGGGCGAAGCTTTCTTT. Encoded protein: CASSAGGEAFF.

J is TRBJ1-1 and V is TRBV2, with D tentatively TRBD1 (5 bases). Germline V gene lookup returns CDR1 SNHLY and CDR2 FYNNEI. Trimming took 3 bases from V and 11 from J, leaving 13 bases between them. The CDR3 consists of 12 residues. The CDR3 region has the DNA TGTGCCAGCAGTGACCCTCAGGGTGGGGCTTTCTTT. Protein: CASSDPQGGAFF.